These 10 T cell receptor beta chains were all obtained from the same sample, sequenced in a study of blood T cell repertoires in COVID-19. TCRdb's table, derived via immunoSEQ multiplex PCR, lists solely in-frame clones and lacks some. The data show about 150,000 clones, about four fifths seen once. The source material was peripheral blood. The receptors derive from a man in his 70s with active or convalescent COVID-19.

The chain is built from TRBV9 and TRBJ2-1; a possible D gene is TRBD2 (6 bases). The length of the CDR3 is 14 residues. Trimming stripped 4 bases from V and 6 bases from J, with 14 bases between. CDR1 and CDR2 from the germline V gene are SGDLS and YYNGEE. The CDR3 loop reads CASSSGTFPNEQFF. In nucleotides, the CDR3 is TGTGCCAGCAGCTCGGGGACTTTTCCCAATGAGCAGTTCTTC.

The V and J genes are TRBV3-1 (or the pseudogene TRBV3-2) and TRBJ1-1; tentative D call: TRBD1 (5 bases). The germline V and J ends were trimmed by 6 bases and 1 base, with 9 bases remaining between them. CDR1 is LGHDT and CDR2 is YNNKEL in the germline V gene (reference sequence). This CDR3 contains 13 residues. For the CDR3, the DNA is TGTGCCAGCAGGCCGACAGAGAACACTGAAGCTTTCTTT. Its protein product is CASRPTENTEAFF.

The rearrangement joins TRBV18 to TRBJ1-1, with D maybe TRBD1 (5 bases). V lost 4 bases and J 0 bases, leaving 15 bases between the germline ends. This CDR3 has 16 residues. Germline V lookup: CDR1 KGHSH, CDR2 LQKENI. In DNA form, the CDR3 reads TGTGCCAGCTCACGAGAACTCGACAGCATGAACACTGAAGCTTTCTTT. Encoded protein: CASSRELDSMNTEAFF.

The rearrangement uses TRBV12-3 or TRBV12-4 and TRBJ1-5, with a possible D match to TRBD1 (6 bases). V lost 7 bases to trimming and J lost 5 bases, with 9 bases between them. This CDR3 comprises 12 residues. CDR3 DNA: TGTGCCAGCACCAGGGGTTATCAGCCCCAGCATTTT. Encoded protein: CASTRGYQPQHF.

For this clone: Other DNA sequences in the same sample also yield this CDR3. Written as DNA, the CDR3 is TGTGCCAGCAGTTCGGGACAGGGGGGAAATCAGCCCCAGCATTTT. Its protein product is CASSSGQGGNQPQHF. The chain joins TRBV28 to TRBJ1-5, with 11 bases matching TRBD1. The V segment lost 4 bases and the J segment 4 bases; nucleotides outside the gene matches: 3. CDR1 is MDHEN and CDR2 is SYDVKM in the germline V gene. This CDR3 contains 15 residues.

V gene TRBV18 combines with J gene TRBJ1-5, with 8 bases that match TRBD1. This CDR3 is 15 amino acids long. V gave up 2 bases and J gave up 7 bases; unmatched junction bases: 7. Germline V gene data show CDR1 as KGHSH and CDR2 as LQKENI. CDR3 DNA: TGTGCCAGCTCACCATCCAGGGGGCCGGAACAGCCCCAGCATTTT. It translates to CASSPSRGPEQPQHF.

The gene calls are TRBV27 and TRBJ2-7; 9 positions match TRBD1. Trimming cost V 6 bases and J 6 bases; bases outside gene matches: 6. CDR3 length equals 13 residues. CDR1 MNHEY and CDR2 SMNVEV come from the germline V gene (reference sequence). CDR3 protein: CASRRDRAGEQYF. The CDR3 region has the DNA TGTGCCAGCAGACGGGACAGGGCGGGCGAGCAGTACTTC.

The rearrangement links TRBV5-5 to TRBJ1-1; D possibly corresponds to TRBD1 (6 bases). CDR3 length: 14 residues. Germline lookup yields CDR1 SGHKS and CDR2 YYEKEE (reference sequence). V lost 2 bases, J lost 7 bases, and 15 bases lay in between. The CDR3 loop is CASSLYRAEDEAFF. CDR3 nucleotide sequence: TGTGCCAGCAGCTTATACAGGGCAGAAGATGAAGCTTTCTTT. The whole variable domain, filled in from reference TRBV5-5 and TRBJ1-1, reads DAGVTQSPTHLIKTRGQQVTLRCSPISGHKSVSWYQQVLGQGPQFIFQYYEKEERGRGNFPDRFSARQFPNYSSELNVNALLLGDSALYLCASSLYRAEDEAFFGQGTRLTVV.

This chain connects TRBV7-2 to TRBJ1-2, with 7 bases fitting TRBD1. V shed 1 base and J 4 bases; nucleotides not matched to a gene: 3. The CDR3 is 14 residues long. Per the germline V gene, CDR1 is SGHTA and CDR2 is FQGNSA. The CDR3 loop reads CASSLGQGLYGYTF. The CDR3 DNA follows: TGTGCCAGCAGCTTAGGACAGGGCCTCTATGGCTACACCTTC.

This chain links TRBV6-2 or TRBV6-3 with TRBJ1-1, with a weak D call TRBD1 (6 bases). Trimming cost V 8 bases and J 6 bases, with 22 bases left between them. CDR1 and CDR2 from the germline V gene are MNHEY and SVGEGT. There are 15 residues in the CDR3. The CDR3: CASRWDTRTVSEAFF. CDR3 DNA: TGTGCCAGCCGTTGGGACACCCGAACGGTGTCTGAAGCTTTCTTT.